This T cell receptor beta chain was captured by sequencing in a study of Ad26.COV2.S vaccination and SARS-CoV-2 variants (TCRdb year 2021). Notes on the research overall: Donors in the vaccine arm were drawn from COV1001, a multicentre, randomized, double-blind, placebo-controlled phase I-IIa trial testing Ad26.COV2.S in healthy adults. Ad26.COV2.S was given intramuscularly at 5x10^10 or 1x10^11 viral particles, as a single shot or as two shots 56 days apart. Participants in the trial were split at random into five groups of five each, receiving low-dose or high-dose Ad26.COV2.S once or twice, or else placebo on both occasions. A total of around 32 samples were included in the TCR-sequenced set, comprising approximately 20 Ad26.COV2.S vaccine recipients, 5 placebo recipients and 8 SARS-CoV-2 convalescent individuals. Investigators did not know the trial group allocation while performing experiments and assessing outcomes. The specificity and breadth of SARS-CoV-2-reactive T cell receptors after Ad26.COV2.S vaccination were assessed by TCRbeta repertoire sequencing.

The CDR3, from cysteine to phenylalanine, totals 13 residues. Left in the record is the CDR3 DNA by itself, 39 bases read in frame from the first base. Sequences KGHSH (CDR1) and LQKENI (CDR2) are obtained from the germline V gene. V is trimmed back by 5 bases and J by 8 bases, and the junction contains 6 bases that no gene match accounts for. What this sample's treatment or condition label stands for: roughly 18 received Ad26.COV2.S at low or high dose, single or two shots; 5 received placebo; per-sample allocation not given. Repertoires of vaccine and placebo recipients were sequenced from samples collected on day 63 after the first injection. In Cohort 1b, some 25 adults aged 18-55 years were enrolled at a single site in Boston, USA, between 29 July and 7 August 2020. Ad26.COV2.S consisted of a replication-incompetent adenovirus type 26 vector by which a prefusion-stabilized SARS-CoV-2 spike protein from the original Wuhan strain was expressed.

The immunoSEQ Assay was used to sequence TCRbeta CDR3 regions. After extraction, genomic DNA underwent amplification by bias-controlled multiplex PCR, followed by high-throughput sequencing. The study's processing was this. To quantify the absolute abundance of each unique TCRbeta CDR3 region, sequences were collapsed and filtered. T cell fraction was estimated by normalizing TCRbeta template counts to usable DNA, with usable DNA measured through amplification of reference genes found in all nucleated cells. Repertoire TCRs were annotated as SARS-CoV-2-specific by exact matching of V gene, CDR3 amino acid sequence and J gene to a known reactive TCR set. The reference SARS-CoV-2 TCR set was derived from MIRA and filtered for enrichment in COVID-19-positive ImmuneCODE repertoires, a step that removed public or cross-reactive TCRs. Drawing on the MIRA antigens, annotated TCRs were analysed further at the level of specific ORF or position within ORF. Breadth was defined as annotated unique rearrangements over total unique productive rearrangements; depth was the summed frequency of those rearrangements. Group comparisons of TCR breadth used two-sided Wilcoxon rank-sum tests. TCRdb provides this immuneACCESS table in a form limited to in-frame rearrangements. Some clones are lacking; in checked studies, under half of them reflect an unresolved V gene, and why the rest are absent is not known. V and J calls plus clone size are reproduced from that table; the DNA served to infer D and trimming. The sample yields 300,000 to 400,000 clones; about 85% were counted once. The top ten constitute approximately 2.1% of the sample.

On this clone: The clone's antigen remains unknown. No quality values exist for individual bases; no much larger clone is one base distant.

Study-wide findings and limitations: The study lacked the statistical power to compare responses across vaccine doses or regimens. Non-spike TCR breadth was comparable between vaccine and placebo recipients, consistent with the vaccine containing only spike. Substantial breadth of spike-specific CD8+ and CD4+ T cell responses was reported after vaccination. Ad26.COV2.S recipients had higher spike-specific TCR breadth than placebo recipients (P = 0.0014). The authors noted that the TCR breadth and depth analyses may have underestimated total T cell responses.

This clonotype was obtained from a person aged 18 to 59 who received the Ad26.COV2.S COVID-19 vaccine or a placebo. The V and J segments used are TRBV18 and TRBJ2-1; 7 junctional bases match TRBD2. Sequencing used peripheral blood, obtained in a trial of Ad26.COV2.S vaccine versus placebo. Here the CDR3 is given as CASSSGVGDEQFF. The DNA sequence follows: TGTGCCAGCTCAAGCGGGGTAGGGGATGAGCAGTTCTTC.